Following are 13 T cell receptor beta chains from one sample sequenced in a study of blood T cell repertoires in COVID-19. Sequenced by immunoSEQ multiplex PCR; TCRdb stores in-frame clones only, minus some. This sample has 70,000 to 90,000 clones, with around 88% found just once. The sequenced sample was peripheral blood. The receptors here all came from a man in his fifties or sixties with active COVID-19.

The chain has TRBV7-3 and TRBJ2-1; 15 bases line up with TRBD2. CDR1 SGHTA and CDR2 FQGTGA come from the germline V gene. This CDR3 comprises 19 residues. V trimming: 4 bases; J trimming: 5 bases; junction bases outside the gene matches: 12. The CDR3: CASSSKGGLAGGPDNEQFF. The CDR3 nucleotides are TGTGCCAGCAGCTCAAAGGGAGGACTAGCGGGGGGGCCCGACAATGAGCAGTTCTTC.

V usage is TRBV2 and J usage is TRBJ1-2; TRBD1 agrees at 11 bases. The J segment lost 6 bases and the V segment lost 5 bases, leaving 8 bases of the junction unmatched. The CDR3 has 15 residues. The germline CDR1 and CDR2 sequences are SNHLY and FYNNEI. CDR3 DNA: TGTGCCAGCAGTCTGCTGGGACAGGGGGTTAATGGCTACACCTTC. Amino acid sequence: CASSLLGQGVNGYTF.

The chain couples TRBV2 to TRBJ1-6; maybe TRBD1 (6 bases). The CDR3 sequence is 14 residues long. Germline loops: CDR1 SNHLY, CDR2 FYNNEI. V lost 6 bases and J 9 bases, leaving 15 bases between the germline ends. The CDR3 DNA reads TGTGCCAGCAGCCGGCTACTAGGGGGTTCACCCCTCCACTTT. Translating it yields CASSRLLGGSPLHF.

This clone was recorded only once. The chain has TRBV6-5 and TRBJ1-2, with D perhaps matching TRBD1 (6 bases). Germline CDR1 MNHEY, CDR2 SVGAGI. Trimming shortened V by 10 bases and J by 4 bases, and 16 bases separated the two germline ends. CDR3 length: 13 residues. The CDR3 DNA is TGTGCCACCTTATACAGGGTTGGCTATGGCTACACCTTC. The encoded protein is CATLYRVGYGYTF.

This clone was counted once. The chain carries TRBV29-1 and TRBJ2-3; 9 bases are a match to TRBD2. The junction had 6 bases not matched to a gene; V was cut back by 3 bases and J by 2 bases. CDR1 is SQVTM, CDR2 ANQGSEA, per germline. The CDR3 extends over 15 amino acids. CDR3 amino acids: CSVELAGSSTDTQYF. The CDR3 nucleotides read TGCAGCGTTGAGCTAGCGGGGTCTTCCACAGATACGCAGTATTTT.

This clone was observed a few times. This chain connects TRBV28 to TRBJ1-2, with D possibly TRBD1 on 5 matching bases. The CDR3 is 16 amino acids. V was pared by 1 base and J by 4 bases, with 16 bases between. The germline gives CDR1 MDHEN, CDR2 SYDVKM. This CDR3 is CASSLFSLRVVYGYTF. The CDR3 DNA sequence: TGTGCCAGCAGTTTATTTAGTCTCAGGGTTGTCTATGGCTACACCTTC.

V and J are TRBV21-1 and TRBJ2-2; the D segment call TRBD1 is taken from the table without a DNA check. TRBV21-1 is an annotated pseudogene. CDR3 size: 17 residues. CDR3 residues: CASSKEIRGSSTGELFF. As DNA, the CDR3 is TGTGCCAGCAGCAAAGAAATCAGGGGCTCGAGCACCGGGGAGCTGTTTTTT.

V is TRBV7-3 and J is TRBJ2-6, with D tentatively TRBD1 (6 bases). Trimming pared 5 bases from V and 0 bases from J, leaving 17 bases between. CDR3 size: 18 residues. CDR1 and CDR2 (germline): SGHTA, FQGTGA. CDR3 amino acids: CASSPGRGGYSGANVLTF. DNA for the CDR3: TGTGCCAGCAGCCCTGGACGTGGGGGCTACTCTGGGGCCAACGTCCTGACTTTC.

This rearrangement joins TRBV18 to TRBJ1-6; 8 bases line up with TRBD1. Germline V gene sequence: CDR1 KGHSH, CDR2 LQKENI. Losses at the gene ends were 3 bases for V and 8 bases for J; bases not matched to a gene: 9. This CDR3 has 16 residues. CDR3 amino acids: CASSPTKTGAYSPLHF. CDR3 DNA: TGTGCCAGCTCACCGACCAAGACAGGGGCTTATTCACCCCTCCACTTT.

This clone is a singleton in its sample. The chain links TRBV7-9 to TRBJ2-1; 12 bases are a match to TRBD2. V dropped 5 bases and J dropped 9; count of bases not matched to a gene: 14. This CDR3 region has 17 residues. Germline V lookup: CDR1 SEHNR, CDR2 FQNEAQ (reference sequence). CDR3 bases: TGTGCCAGCAGCCAAAGATTAGGACTAGCGGGGTGGGGTGAGCAGTTCTTC. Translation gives CASSQRLGLAGWGEQFF.

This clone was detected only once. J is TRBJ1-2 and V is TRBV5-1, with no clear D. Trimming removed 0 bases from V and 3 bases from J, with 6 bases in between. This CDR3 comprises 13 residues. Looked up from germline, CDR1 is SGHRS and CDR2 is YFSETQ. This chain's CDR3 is CASSLDGDYGYTF. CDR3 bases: TGCGCCAGCAGCTTGGACGGAGACTATGGCTACACCTTC.

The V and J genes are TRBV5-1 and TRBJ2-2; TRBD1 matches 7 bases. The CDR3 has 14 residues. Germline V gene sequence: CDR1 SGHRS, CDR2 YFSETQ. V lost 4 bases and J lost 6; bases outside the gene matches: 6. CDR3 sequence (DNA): TGCGCCAGCAGCGTTCGAGACAGGGCCGGGGAGCTGTTTTTT. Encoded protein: CASSVRDRAGELFF.

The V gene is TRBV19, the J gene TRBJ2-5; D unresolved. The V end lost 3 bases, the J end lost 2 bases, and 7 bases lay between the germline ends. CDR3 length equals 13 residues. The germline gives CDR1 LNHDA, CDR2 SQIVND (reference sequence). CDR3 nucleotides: TGTGCCAGTAGTATGCGGCCTCAAGAGACCCAGTACTTC. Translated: CASSMRPQETQYF.